The rows below give T cell receptor beta chains drawn from one sample of a study of T cells after yellow fever vaccination. From the 5' RACE reads, TCRdb called clonotypes with MiXCR, one entry per CDR3 protein. The sample includes a few hundred thousand distinct CDR3 sequences, around 6.8% seen only once; the top ten take about a sixth. The input for sequencing was PBMCs, taken about 49 days after the first yellow fever vaccination. These receptors all come from a man in his late teens or twenties who received the YFV17D yellow fever vaccine. The CDR3 runs from the conserved cysteine through the conserved F or W. The D gene is left open where the match is weak. Only part of the rows carry a size: once, few, many, or a class if the clone is expanded.

>TRBV7-2|TRBJ2-2|NA|TRBD1
TGTGCCAGCAGCTTAGTGGGACAGGGCCCCGGGGAGCTGTTTTTT
CASSLVGQGPGELFF
>TRBV15|TRBJ2-6|NA|NA
TGTGCCACCAGCACCGCCGGGGGGCCTCACTCTGGGGCCAACGTCCTGACTTTC
CATSTAGGPHSGANVLTF
>TRBV4-3|TRBJ2-6|few|NA
TGCGCCAGCAGCCAGGCCAGGTCTGGGGCCAACGTCCTGACTTTC
CASSQARSGANVLTF
>TRBV6-5|TRBJ2-5|few|NA
TGTGCCAGCAGTTACGGTAGTACCCCCCAGACCCAGTACTTC
CASSYGSTPQTQYF
>TRBV7-2|TRBJ2-3|many|NA
TGTGCCAGCAGCGTCGGACAGAGCACAGATACGCAGTATTTT
CASSVGQSTDTQYF
>TRBV3-1|TRBJ2-5|few|NA
TGTGCCAGCAGCCTACGATGGGGGGCTTACCAAGAGACCCAGTACTTC
CASSLRWGAYQETQYF
>TRBV29-1|TRBJ2-2|NA|NA
TGCAGCGTCCAGGACAGTGGAAACACCGGGGAGCTGTTTTTT
CSVQDSGNTGELFF
>TRBV5-8|TRBJ1-1|few|NA
TGTGCCAGCAGCTTGGGGACCATGAACACTGAAGCTTTCTTT
CASSLGTMNTEAFF
>TRBV10-3|TRBJ1-2|NA|NA
TGTGCCACGGTCGAAGGGGCGACTAACTATGGCTACACCTTC
CATVEGATNYGYTF
>TRBV2|TRBJ2-3|NA|TRBD2
TGTGCCAGCAGTGAAAGGGTTAGCGGGGTGGGTGCGACGCAGTATTTT
CASSERVSGVGATQYF
>TRBV6-2/TRBV6-3|TRBJ2-2|many|NA
TGTGCCAGCAGTTTCGGCTTAACGAACACCGGGGAGCTGTTTTTT
CASSFGLTNTGELFF
>TRBV7-9|TRBJ2-5|NA|NA
TGTGCCAGCAGTTCAAGTACGGGCCCGGGGACCCAGTACTTC
CASSSSTGPGTQYF
>TRBV10-3|TRBJ1-1|NA|NA
TGTGCCATCAGCGGCGCTCAGGGTGTGACTGAAGCTTTCTTT
CAISGAQGVTEAFF
>TRBV5-5|TRBJ2-3|few|NA
TGTGCCAGCAGCGCCACGGTAATAGATACGCAGTATTTT
CASSATVIDTQYF
>TRBV11-2|TRBJ2-7|few|NA
TGTGCCAGCAGCTTCGACGGAGACTACGAGCAGTACTTC
CASSFDGDYEQYF
>TRBV4-3|TRBJ2-7|NA|NA
TGCGCCAGCAGCCAACACTCCGGTTCCTCCTACGAGCAGTACTTC
CASSQHSGSSYEQYF
>TRBV9|TRBJ2-5|few|NA
TGTGCCAGCAGCCTAGACTGGCAGACCCAGTACTTC
CASSLDWQTQYF
>TRBV7-2|TRBJ2-5|NA|TRBD2
TGTGCCAGCAGCTCGACTAGCGGGGGGCCGGAGACCCAGTACTTC
CASSSTSGGPETQYF
>TRBV6-5|TRBJ1-1|few|TRBD1
TGTGCCAGCAGTCCCTCAGGGGGATCGACGAACACTGAAGCTTTCTTT
CASSPSGGSTNTEAFF